The 11 T cell receptor beta chains listed next were all sequenced from one sample in a study of blood T cell repertoires in COVID-19. Assay: immunoSEQ multiplex PCR; the TCRdb copy retains only in-frame clones and omits some. The sample lists some 410,000 clones; roughly 90% were seen once. The sequencing sample was made of PBMCs or T cells enriched from blood (not recorded which). The receptors derive from a woman under 40 with acute COVID-19.

CDR3 coding DNA: TGTGCCACCAGTGATTTGTCCGGGAATGGAGCCAAAAACATTCAGTACTTC. Residues: CATSDLSGNGAKNIQYF. The chain combines TRBV24-1 with TRBJ2-4, with D possibly matching TRBD2 (5 bases). The V gene's germline CDR1 is KGHDR and CDR2 SFDVKD. This CDR3 contains 17 residues. The V end lost 0 bases, the J end lost 0 bases, and 11 bases lay between the germline ends.

The rearrangement uses TRBV5-1 and TRBJ2-7, with unresolved D. The CDR3 length is 14 residues. Trimming took off 4 bases at V and 3 bases at J, with 14 bases between the two ends. CDR1 is SGHRS and CDR2 is YFSETQ in the germline V gene. The CDR3 region is CASSTSSSSYEQYF. The CDR3 DNA is TGCGCCAGCAGCACCTCCTCCTCTAGCTACGAGCAGTACTTC.

The rearrangement uses TRBV6-2 or TRBV6-3 and TRBJ1-4; no definite D call. The CDR3 runs to 13 residues. V lost 2 bases and J 8 bases, leaving 9 bases between the germline ends. Germline V gene sequence: CDR1 MNHEY, CDR2 SVGEGT. CDR3 sequence: CASSYVVEEKLFF. For the CDR3, the DNA is TGTGCCAGCAGTTACGTGGTGGAGGAAAAACTGTTTTTT.

The genes are TRBV7-8 and TRBJ1-5; unclear D gene. The V end was cut by 4 bases, the J end by 3 bases, with 7 bases between. The germline V gene encodes CDR1 SGHVS and CDR2 FQNEAQ. The length of the CDR3 is 13 residues. Written as DNA, the CDR3 is TGTGCCAGCAGCTCCGGTCACAATCAGCCCCAGCATTTT. Amino acid sequence: CASSSGHNQPQHF.

The rearrangement links TRBV9 to TRBJ1-2; no firm D call. CDR1 and CDR2 from the germline V gene are SGDLS and YYNGEE. Trimming took 0 bases from V and 1 from J, leaving 10 bases between them. The CDR3 is 15 amino acids. CDR3: CASSVGGAFNYGYTF. For the CDR3, the DNA is TGTGCCAGCAGCGTAGGGGGAGCCTTTAACTATGGCTACACCTTC.

The table lists this clone with a count of one. This chain uses TRBV3-1 (or the pseudogene TRBV3-2) with TRBJ1-2; 7 bases agree with TRBD1. The V gene end was trimmed by 4 bases and the J gene end by 14 bases; junction bases not matched to a gene: 16. The CDR3 runs 14 residues. CDR1 and CDR2 (germline): LGHDT, YNNKEL (reference sequence). The CDR3 sequence: CASSLVKGTVIYTF. CDR3 sequence (DNA): TGTGCCAGCAGCCTAGTCAAGGGGACAGTAATATATACCTTC.

The V gene is TRBV19, the J gene TRBJ1-4; 8 nucleotides line up with TRBD1. The CDR3 is 14 residues long. Germline V gene lookup returns CDR1 LNHDA and CDR2 SQIVND (reference sequence). The V and J ends lost 5 bases and 5 bases, in that order; junction bases with no gene match: 4. CDR3 sequence (DNA): TGTGCCAGTAGTCGGACAGGGTCCAATGAAAAACTGTTTTTT. It encodes CASSRTGSNEKLFF.

The chain couples TRBV5-5 to TRBJ2-7; 11 bases match TRBD2. CDR3 length: 17 residues. Per germline, CDR1 SGHKS and CDR2 YYEKEE (reference sequence). V lost 0 bases to trimming and J lost 4 bases; unmatched junction nucleotides: 9. This chain's CDR3 is CASSLAASGGREYEQYF. CDR3 sequence (DNA): TGTGCCAGCAGCTTGGCGGCTAGCGGGGGGAGGGAATACGAGCAGTACTTC.

The chain links TRBV18 to TRBJ2-4, with 7 bases identical to TRBD2. V lost 2 bases and J lost 8; bases outside the gene matches: 27. CDR3 size: 21 residues. Germline loops: CDR1 KGHSH, CDR2 LQKENI. CDR3 DNA: TGTGCCAGCTCACCATACAGAATGTACGTTAGAATGAAGGATGGGGGGGACATTCAGTACTTC. Translation gives CASSPYRMYVRMKDGGDIQYF.

The V and J genes are TRBV5-1 and TRBJ1-2, with D maybe TRBD1 (5 bases). The CDR3 spans 19 residues. CDR1 and CDR2 from the germline V gene are SGHRS and YFSETQ. Between the trimmed V and J ends, which lost 3 bases and 5 bases, there was a span of 29 bases. CDR3 protein: CASSSLLPETAKEGYGYTF. CDR3 DNA: TGCGCCAGCAGCTCCCTACTTCCGGAGACAGCAAAAGAAGGATATGGCTACACCTTC.

The chain employs TRBV6-5 and TRBJ1-2, with TRBD1 matching over 7 bases. Germline values: CDR1 MNHEY, CDR2 SVGAGI. This CDR3 is 14 amino acids long. Trimming removed 5 bases from V and 2 bases from J; junction bases left unmatched: 5. The CDR3 DNA reads TGTGCCAGCAGTAAAACAGGGGACAACTATGGCTACACCTTC. It is translated as CASSKTGDNYGYTF.